The 5 T cell receptor beta chains below were found in one sample sequenced in a study of response to subunit inactivated influenza vaccine. TCRdb processed the RT-PCR reads anew with MiXCR; each CDR3 protein has one entry. This sample has some 850,000 distinct CDR3 sequences, with roughly 20% found just once. The starting material was PBMCs from blood, obtained 5 to 6 days after vaccination. The receptors originated from a man aged 50-60 years who received an inactivated influenza vaccine.

This clonotype was observed at least ten times. The V and J genes are TRBV4-3 and TRBJ2-1; D gene unclear. The CDR3 is 13 amino acids. Trimming pared 0 bases from V and 5 bases from J, leaving 5 bases between. The germline CDR1 and CDR2 sequences are LGHNA and YSLEER. The chain's CDR3 is CASSQDRNNEQFF. The CDR3 nucleotides are TGCGCCAGCAGCCAAGACAGGAACAATGAGCAGTTCTTC.

The V call is TRBV25-1, the J call TRBJ2-2; 10 positions match TRBD1. Trimming cost V 7 bases and J 7 bases; bases outside gene matches: 9. The CDR3 contains 15 residues. Germline lookup yields CDR1 MGHDK and CDR2 SYGVNS. In nucleotides, the CDR3 is TGTGCCAGCATACCGACAGGGGGCGCGGGCGGGGAGCTGTTTTTT. This encodes CASIPTGGAGGELFF.

The chain carries TRBV25-1 and TRBJ2-3, with D perhaps TRBD1 or TRBD2 (5 bases each). From germline, CDR1 is MGHDK and CDR2 SYGVNS. CDR3 length: 17 residues. Deletions cut 2 bases from V and 0 bases from J, with 15 bases between. For the CDR3, the DNA is TGTGCCAGCAGTGAAATAGGGAGAGGGGAGAGCACAGATACGCAGTATTTT. Translation: CASSEIGRGESTDTQYF.

The table lists this clonotype with a few counts. CDR3 protein: CAWKPGTQQETQYF. As DNA, the CDR3 is TGTGCCTGGAAACCCGGGACACAACAAGAGACCCAGTACTTC. The V and J genes are TRBV30 and TRBJ2-5; the D gene is possibly TRBD1 (6 bases). The CDR3 extends over 14 amino acids. The ends were cut back, 4 bases at V and 2 bases at J, with 14 bases in the middle. The germline V gene has CDR1 GTSNPN and CDR2 SVGIG (reference sequence).

This rearrangement joins TRBV4-2 to TRBJ1-2; D possibly corresponds to TRBD1 (5 bases). V was clipped by 1 base and J by 5 bases, with 11 bases between them. This CDR3 spans 14 amino acids. Germline V lookup: CDR1 LGHNA, CDR2 YNFKEQ. This CDR3 is CASSQVVTGYGYTF. CDR3 sequence (DNA): TGTGCCAGCAGCCAAGTTGTTACAGGTTATGGCTACACCTTC.